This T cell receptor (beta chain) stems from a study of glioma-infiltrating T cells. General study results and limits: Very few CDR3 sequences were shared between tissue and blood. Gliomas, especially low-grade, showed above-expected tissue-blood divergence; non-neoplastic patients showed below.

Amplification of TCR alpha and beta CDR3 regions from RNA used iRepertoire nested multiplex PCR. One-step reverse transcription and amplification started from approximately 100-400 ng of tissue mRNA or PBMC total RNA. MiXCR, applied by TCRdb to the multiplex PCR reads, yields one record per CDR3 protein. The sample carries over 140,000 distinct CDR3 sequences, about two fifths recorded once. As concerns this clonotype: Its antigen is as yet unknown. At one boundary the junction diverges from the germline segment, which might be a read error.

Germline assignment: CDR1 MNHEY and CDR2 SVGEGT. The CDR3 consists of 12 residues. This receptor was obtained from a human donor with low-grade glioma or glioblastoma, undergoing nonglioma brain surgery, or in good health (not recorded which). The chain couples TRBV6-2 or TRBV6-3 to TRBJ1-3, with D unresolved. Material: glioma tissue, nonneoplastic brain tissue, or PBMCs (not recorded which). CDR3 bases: TGTGCCAGCACCGAAGGTGGACACACCATATATTTT. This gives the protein CASTEGGHTIYF.